The 22 T cell receptor beta chains below come from one sample, sequenced in a study of blood T cell repertoires in COVID-19. Repertoires were generated with immunoSEQ multiplex PCR, while TCRdb's copy carries only in-frame clones and drops some. The sample lists approximately 110,000 clones, 80% to 90% occurring once. Sequenced: peripheral blood. Source of these receptors: a woman of 80 years or more with acute or convalescent COVID-19.

This clone appeared once. V gene TRBV30 combines with J gene TRBJ1-1; maybe TRBD1 (5 bases). Germline V gene lookup returns CDR1 GTSNPN and CDR2 SVGIG (reference sequence). This CDR3 comprises 14 residues. The V end was cut by 0 bases, the J end by 2 bases, with 10 bases between. CDR3 DNA sequence: TGTGCCTGGAGTGTAACAGGAGCTAACACTGAAGCTTTCTTT. Amino acids: CAWSVTGANTEAFF.

The J gene is TRBJ2-7, the V gene TRBV7-2; 9 bases line up with TRBD1. V shed 3 bases and J 6 bases; nucleotides not matched to a gene: 12. The CDR3 totals 16 residues. CDR1 SGHTA and CDR2 FQGNSA come from the germline V gene. This CDR3 reads CASSFFGTGPSSEQYF. As DNA, the CDR3 is TGTGCCAGCAGCTTCTTTGGGACAGGGCCATCTTCCGAGCAGTACTTC.

This chain links TRBV10-2 with TRBJ1-3; D possibly corresponds to TRBD1 (6 bases). Germline V gene data show CDR1 as WSHSY and CDR2 as SAAADI. Trimming pared 2 bases from V and 4 bases from J, leaving 6 bases between. The CDR3 length is 13 residues. CDR3 residues: CASSEDRGNTIYF. The CDR3 DNA reads TGCGCCAGCAGTGAGGACAGGGGAAACACCATATATTTT.

The chain links TRBV30 to TRBJ2-7; perhaps TRBD1 as D (6 bases). Germline values: CDR1 GTSNPN, CDR2 SVGIG (reference sequence). This CDR3 has 14 amino acids. V shed 4 bases and J shed 3 bases, with 16 bases lying between them. The CDR3, as DNA: TGTGCCTGGAATCGAGGGGGTTTGGGCTACGAGCAGTACTTC. Its translation is CAWNRGGLGYEQYF.

The V and J genes are TRBV2 and TRBJ2-5; 7 nucleotides align to TRBD2. V lost 3 bases and J lost 5; bases outside the gene matches: 12. Per germline, CDR1 SNHLY and CDR2 FYNNEI. CDR3 length: 16 amino acids. The CDR3 reads CASSEGGETIRETQYF. The CDR3 DNA reads as TGTGCCAGCAGTGAGGGGGGGGAGACGATACGGGAGACCCAGTACTTC.

The V call is TRBV6-5, the J call TRBJ2-7; weak D call: TRBD2 (6 bases). V was shortened by 7 bases and J by 7 bases, with 14 bases between the two germline ends. In germline, CDR1 is MNHEY, CDR2 SVGAGI. The length of the CDR3 is 12 residues. CDR3 nucleotides: TGTGCCAGCAATTGGGGGGTGCAAGAGCAGTACTTC. It is translated as CASNWGVQEQYF.

This clone has just a few counts. The chain is built from TRBV10-3 and TRBJ1-2, with D possibly TRBD1 on 6 matching bases. The V and J ends lost 3 bases and 8 bases respectively, with 19 bases between them. The germline CDR1 and CDR2 sequences are ENHRY and SYGVKD. This CDR3 region has 15 residues. The CDR3 loop reads CAISDLQGSSGGYTF. The DNA for the CDR3 is TGTGCCATCAGTGACTTACAGGGCTCCTCGGGGGGCTACACCTTC.

The genes are TRBV11-3 and TRBJ2-5; D gene ambiguous. CDR3 length: 13 amino acids. The germline V gene encodes CDR1 SGHNT and CDR2 YENEEA. The V end lost 5 bases, the J end lost 5 bases, and 12 bases lay between the germline ends. The chain's CDR3 is CASSAGSGETQYF. DNA of the CDR3: TGTGCCAGCAGCGCCGGCTCAGGCGAGACCCAGTACTTC.

J is TRBJ2-7 and V is TRBV11-2; 7 bases map to TRBD2. V was clipped by 6 bases and J by 4 bases; unmatched bases: 12. Germline CDR1 reads SGHAT; CDR2 reads FQNNGV. This CDR3 comprises 15 residues. This CDR3 is CASRSLAGVLYEQYF. The CDR3 nucleotides are TGTGCCAGCAGGAGTCTGGCGGGGGTATTGTACGAGCAGTACTTC.

This clone showed up just once. V and J are TRBV5-8 and TRBJ1-4; TRBD1 might be the D (5 bases). The CDR3 covers 16 residues. Trimming took off 4 bases at V and 5 bases at J, with 18 bases between the two ends. Germline values: CDR1 SGHTS, CDR2 YDEGEE. CDR3 coding DNA: TGTGCCAGCAGCGAATACAAGGGGTCCGCCAATGAAAAACTGTTTTTT. Its translation is CASSEYKGSANEKLFF. Variable domain in full (rest from reference TRBV5-8 and TRBJ1-4): EAGVTQSPTHLIKTRGQQATLRCSPISGHTSVYWYQQALGLGLQFLLWYDEGEERNRGNFPPRFSGRQFPNYSSELNVNALELEDSALYLCASSEYKGSANEKLFFGSGTQLSVL.

The rearrangement joins TRBV7-8 to TRBJ2-1, with 7 positions matching TRBD1. CDR3 size: 17 residues. Trimming cost V 1 base and J 3 bases; bases outside gene matches: 9. From germline, CDR1 is SGHVS and CDR2 FQNEAQ. The chain's CDR3 is CASSLGSGTENYNEQFF. The CDR3, as DNA: TGTGCCAGCAGCTTAGGGTCCGGGACAGAGAACTACAATGAGCAGTTCTTC.

The rearrangement uses TRBV7-3 and TRBJ1-1; D ambiguous. CDR3 length: 13 amino acids. Trimming took 5 bases from V and 4 from J, leaving 11 bases between them. Germline V CDR1 and CDR2: SGHTA, FQGTGA. In nucleotides, the CDR3 is TGTGCCAGCAGCCCCGTCCCGGGCACTGAAGCTTTCTTT. Translation gives CASSPVPGTEAFF. The entire variable domain, with the rest obtained from reference TRBV7-3 and TRBJ1-1, is as follows: GAGVSQTPSNKVTEKGKYVELRCDPISGHTALYWYRQSLGQGPEFLIYFQGTGAADDSGLPNDRFFAVRPEGSVSTLKIQRTERGDSAVYLCASSPVPGTEAFFGQGTRLTVV.

The chain couples TRBV5-6 to TRBJ1-4, with 12 bases fitting TRBD1. The germline V gene encodes CDR1 SGHDT and CDR2 YYEEEE. Losses at the gene ends were 4 bases for V and 8 bases for J; bases not matched to a gene: 18. The CDR3 sequence is 19 residues long. CDR3 nucleotide sequence: TGTGCCAGCAGCGCCTACCGGGACAGGGGGCAAGGGAATAGCGAAAAACTGTTTTTT. Protein sequence: CASSAYRDRGQGNSEKLFF.

V and J are TRBV7-8 and TRBJ2-7; no definite D call. The CDR3 covers 14 residues. Germline lookup yields CDR1 SGHVS and CDR2 FQNEAQ. V was pared by 4 bases and J by 2 bases, with 12 bases between. CDR3 region: CASSSRSGTYEQYF. The CDR3 DNA reads as TGTGCCAGCAGCTCCCGGTCGGGTACCTACGAGCAGTACTTC.

The gene calls are TRBV3-1 (or the pseudogene TRBV3-2) and TRBJ2-3, with TRBD2 matching 11 bases. This CDR3 contains 18 residues. Germline CDR1 is LGHDT and CDR2 is YNNKEL (reference sequence). J gave up 1 base and V 4 bases, and 10 bases lay outside the gene matches. Here the CDR3 reads CASSPQSLGLAGTDTQYF. The DNA of the CDR3 is TGTGCCAGCAGCCCGCAATCCTTGGGACTAGCGGGCACAGATACGCAGTATTTT.

J is TRBJ1-4 and V is TRBV4-2; a possible D gene is TRBD1 (5 bases). CDR1 and CDR2 (germline): LGHNA, YNFKEQ. The length of the CDR3 is 16 residues. Trimming shortened V by 0 bases and J by 7 bases, and 15 bases separated the two germline ends. DNA for the CDR3: TGTGCCAGCAGCCAAGAAACGGGGGTAGGGAGTGAAAAACTGTTTTTT. Translation: CASSQETGVGSEKLFF.

CDR3 sequence reads: CASRLQDNSPLHF. In DNA form, the CDR3 reads TGTGCCAGCAGGTTACAGGATAATTCACCCCTCCACTTT. The chain joins TRBV6-5 to TRBJ1-6; possibly TRBD1 for D (5 bases). Trimming pared 6 bases from V and 5 bases from J, leaving 8 bases between. Germline assignment: CDR1 MNHEY and CDR2 SVGAGI. The CDR3 has 13 residues.

V and J are TRBV28 and TRBJ1-5, with 9 bases that match TRBD1. Germline V gives CDR1 MDHEN, CDR2 SYDVKM. This CDR3 region has 15 residues. V shed 5 bases, J shed 4 bases, and the junction held 6 bases outside the gene matches. CDR3 loop: CASSPGTGRNQPQHF. The CDR3 DNA sequence: TGTGCCAGCAGTCCCGGGACAGGGCGTAATCAGCCCCAGCATTTT.

The chain recombines TRBV30 with TRBJ1-1; D is unresolved. The CDR3 runs 13 residues. V lost 2 bases and J 1 base, leaving 8 bases between the germline ends. Germline V lookup: CDR1 GTSNPN, CDR2 SVGIG (reference sequence). The CDR3 reads CAWSIQENTEAFF. The DNA for the CDR3 is TGTGCCTGGAGTATCCAGGAGAACACTGAAGCTTTCTTT.

The CDR3 DNA reads TGTGCCACCAGCAGAGACAGGGTCCAGCCCCAGCATTTT. Protein sequence: CATSRDRVQPQHF. The gene calls are TRBV15 and TRBJ1-5; D is perhaps TRBD1 (5 bases). CDR1 and CDR2 (germline): LNHNV, YYDKDF (reference sequence). The V end lost 0 bases, the J end lost 7 bases, and 7 bases lay between the germline ends. The length of the CDR3 is 13 residues.

V is TRBV29-1 and J is TRBJ2-2; D perhaps matches TRBD1 (5 bases). The CDR3 consists of 13 residues. Germline-derived CDR1 and CDR2 are SQVTM and ANQGSEA. The ends were cut back, 3 bases at V and 3 bases at J, with 8 bases in the middle. CDR3 coding DNA: TGCAGCGTTGAGGGGCGGTACACCGGGGAGCTGTTTTTT. This sequence encodes CSVEGRYTGELFF.

The rearrangement links TRBV2 to TRBJ1-2; a possible D gene is TRBD1 (5 bases). CDR3 size: 15 residues. In germline, CDR1 is SNHLY, CDR2 FYNNEI. V was shortened by 1 base and J by 4 bases, with 13 bases between the two germline ends. The DNA of the CDR3 is TGTGCCAGCAGTGAAGGGGGCGAAAATCTCTATGGCTACACCTTC. It specifies CASSEGGENLYGYTF.